This T cell receptor beta chain was found in a study of shared clonotypes between healthy human individuals. Study-level findings and limits: Relative to memory subsets, naive subsets generally showed larger estimated richness.

For this clone: Its specificity is unknown.

After removal of 7 bases from V and 2 bases from J, the junction contained 8 bases not matched to a gene. Looked up from germline, CDR1 is MDHEN and CDR2 is SYDVKM. The CDR3 runs to 14 residues. Produced via immunoSEQ multiplex PCR; TCRdb's table is partial and in-frame only. The profile shows about 1 million clones, around 75% of them singletons. Sequenced material: memory CD4+ T cells sorted from blood. This sample's subset: CD45RA-negative fraction. This receptor was taken from a man aged 18-30 years in good health. V usage is TRBV28 and J usage is TRBJ2-7; TRBD1 aligns across 7 bases. CDR3 sequence: CASIRGTGPYEQYF. The CDR3 DNA reads as TGTGCCAGCATCAGGGGGACGGGGCCCTACGAGCAGTACTTC. The entire variable domain, with the rest obtained from reference TRBV28 and TRBJ2-7, is as follows: DVKVTQSSRYLVKRTGEKVFLECVQDMDHENMFWYRQDPGLGLRLIYFSYDVKMKEKGDIPEGYSVSREKKERFSLILESASTNQTSMYLCASIRGTGPYEQYFGPGTRLTVT.